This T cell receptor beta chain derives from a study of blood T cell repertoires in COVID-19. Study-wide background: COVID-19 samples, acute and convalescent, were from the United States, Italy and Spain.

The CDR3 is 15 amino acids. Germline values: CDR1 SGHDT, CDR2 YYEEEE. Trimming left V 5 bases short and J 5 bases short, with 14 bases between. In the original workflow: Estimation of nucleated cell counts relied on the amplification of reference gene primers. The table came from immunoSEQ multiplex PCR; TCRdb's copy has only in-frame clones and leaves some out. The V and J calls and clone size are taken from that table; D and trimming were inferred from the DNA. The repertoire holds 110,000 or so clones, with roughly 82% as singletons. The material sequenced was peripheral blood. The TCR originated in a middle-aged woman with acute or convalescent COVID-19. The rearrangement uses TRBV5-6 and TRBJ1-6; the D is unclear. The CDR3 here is CASRLVSRDNSPLHF. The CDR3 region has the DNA TGTGCCAGCAGGCTCGTGTCCCGGGATAATTCACCCCTCCACTTT.